The 29 T cell receptor beta chains below were found in one sample sequenced in a study of blood T cell repertoires in COVID-19. TCRdb's table, derived via immunoSEQ multiplex PCR, lists solely in-frame clones and lacks some. The data hold about 180,000 clones, with approximately 80% observed a single time. Material for sequencing was peripheral blood. These receptors originate from a human donor in a cohort sampled during active COVID-19.

This clone was recorded only once. V is TRBV5-8 and J is TRBJ1-5; TRBD1 matches at 9 bases. V lost 1 base and J lost 4; bases outside the gene matches: 6. From germline, CDR1 is SGHTS and CDR2 YDEGEE. The CDR3 sequence is 16 residues long. CDR3 nucleotides: TGTGCCAGCAGCTTGTGGGGACAGGGCCCTAATCAGCCCCAGCATTTT. It is translated as CASSLWGQGPNQPQHF.

V gene TRBV27 combines with J gene TRBJ1-2, with D maybe TRBD1 (6 bases). The ends were cut back, 5 bases at V and 6 bases at J, with 19 bases in the middle. There are 15 residues in the CDR3. Germline loops: CDR1 MNHEY, CDR2 SMNVEV (reference sequence). The DNA of the CDR3 is TGTGCCAGCAGTCTACGACAGGCAGCGCTAGATGGCTACACCTTC. As protein: CASSLRQAALDGYTF.

V usage is TRBV5-1 and J usage is TRBJ2-7; tentative D call: TRBD1 (5 bases). Germline V gene sequence: CDR1 SGHRS, CDR2 YFSETQ. V was shortened by 6 bases and J by 5 bases, with 12 bases between the two germline ends. The CDR3 contains 12 residues. In nucleotides, the CDR3 is TGCGCCAGCAAAGGGGTAGGGGACGAGCAGTACTTC. Its translation: CASKGVGDEQYF.

This chain uses TRBV2 with TRBJ2-5, with 11 bases identical to TRBD2. The CDR3 consists of 16 residues. Germline CDR1 is SNHLY and CDR2 is FYNNEI. V dropped 6 bases and J dropped 4; count of bases not matched to a gene: 10. CDR3 protein: CASRPPVAGGLETQYF. The CDR3 DNA reads as TGTGCCAGCAGGCCCCCCGTAGCGGGGGGGCTAGAGACCCAGTACTTC.

This clone was seen only once. This chain connects TRBV10-3 to TRBJ2-5; 10 bases map to TRBD2. Trimming at V came to 9 bases and at J to 0 bases, leaving 4 bases not matched to a gene. CDR1 ENHRY and CDR2 SYGVKD come from the germline V gene. The CDR3 extends over 14 amino acids. CDR3 in amino acids: CAISSGGDQETQYF. The CDR3 DNA follows: TGTGCCATTTCCAGCGGGGGGGACCAAGAGACCCAGTACTTC.

CDR3 region: CASSLEAGGKGTDTQYF. The CDR3 bases are TGCGCCAGCAGCTTGGAGGCGGGGGGGAAGGGCACAGATACGCAGTATTTT. The chain is built from TRBV5-1 and TRBJ2-3; 9 bases are shared with TRBD2. Germline CDR1 and CDR2: SGHRS and YFSETQ. J lost 1 base, V lost 0 bases, and 6 bases had no gene match. The CDR3 totals 17 residues. The full variable domain, rest sourced from reference TRBV5-1 and TRBJ2-3, is KAGVTQTPRYLIKTRGQQVTLSCSPISGHRSVSWYQQTPGQGLQFLFEYFSETQRNKGNFPGRFSGRQFSNSRSEMNVSTLELGDSALYLCASSLEAGGKGTDTQYFGPGTRLTVL.

V usage is TRBV2 and J usage is TRBJ2-1, with D perhaps TRBD2 (5 bases). Trimming removed 6 bases from V and 9 bases from J, with 18 bases in between. Per germline, CDR1 SNHLY and CDR2 FYNNEI. This CDR3 is built from 14 residues. CDR3 loop: CASRGLRAVGEQFF. In DNA form, the CDR3 reads TGTGCCAGCAGGGGTTTGAGGGCCGTAGGTGAGCAGTTCTTC.

This chain joins TRBV5-6 and TRBJ2-1, with D possibly being TRBD1 (5 bases). The CDR3 spans 15 residues. CDR1 and CDR2 from the germline V gene are SGHDT and YYEEEE. The V end was cut by 1 base, the J end by 7 bases, with 15 bases between. The CDR3 DNA reads TGTGCCAGCAGCTTGAGGGGCCTCTTTAAAAATGAGCAGTTCTTC. Translation gives CASSLRGLFKNEQFF.

The chain recombines TRBV24-1 with TRBJ1-5, with D possibly being TRBD1 (5 bases). Germline loops: CDR1 KGHDR, CDR2 SFDVKD. The CDR3 is 13 residues long. The V end lost 6 bases, the J end lost 5 bases, and 10 bases lay between the germline ends. In nucleotides, the CDR3 is TGTGCCACCAGTTCTCGGGGGGATCAGCCCCAGCATTTT. It is translated as CATSSRGDQPQHF.

V gene TRBV11-2 combines with J gene TRBJ1-3, with D tentatively TRBD1 (5 bases). Deletions cut 3 bases from V and 3 bases from J, with 12 bases between. The CDR3 runs to 15 residues. Germline CDR1 and CDR2: SGHAT and FQNNGV. CDR3 nucleotides: TGTGCCAGCAGCTTTACACAGGCAGGTGGAAACACCATATATTTT. Translation: CASSFTQAGGNTIYF.

The J gene is TRBJ1-6, the V gene TRBV5-1; D is unresolved. V lost 0 bases and J lost 13, with 11 bases in between. This CDR3 contains 13 residues. Germline V lookup: CDR1 SGHRS, CDR2 YFSETQ. CDR3 coding DNA: TGCGCCAGCAGCTTGGGACTGGGGAGTCCCCTCCACTTT. It yields the protein CASSLGLGSPLHF.

In this sample, this clone turned up once. J is TRBJ1-5 and V is TRBV7-9; the match to TRBD1 covers 9 bases. CDR1 is SEHNR, CDR2 FQNEAQ, per germline (reference sequence). Trimming took 4 bases from V and 4 from J; bases not matched to a gene: 5. This CDR3 contains 15 residues. CDR3 sequence (DNA): TGTGCCAGCAGCTCCGGGACAGGGTTGAATCAGCCCCAGCATTTT. It is translated as CASSSGTGLNQPQHF.

In its sample, this clone is medium-sized. This chain joins TRBV3-1 (or the pseudogene TRBV3-2) and TRBJ2-5, with 11 positions matching TRBD2. The CDR3 runs 16 residues. The ends lost 0 bases at V and 5 bases at J; junction bases unmatched: 5. Germline lookup yields CDR1 LGHDT and CDR2 YNNKEL (reference sequence). The CDR3 spells CASSQDASGGRETQYF. The CDR3 DNA is TGTGCCAGCAGCCAAGATGCTAGCGGGGGGAGGGAGACCCAGTACTTC.

The chain joins TRBV9 to TRBJ1-1; D not certain. The ends were cut back, 3 bases at V and 1 base at J, with 13 bases in the middle. In germline, CDR1 is SGDLS, CDR2 YYNGEE. The CDR3 has 15 residues. In DNA, the CDR3 is TGTGCCAGCAGCGAAGTTGCGGCGCCGAACACTGAAGCTTTCTTT. Translating it yields CASSEVAAPNTEAFF.

This clone was counted only a few times. The chain recombines TRBV19 with TRBJ2-5; TRBD1 matches at 7 bases. This CDR3 comprises 14 residues. The V segment lost 5 bases and the J segment 5 bases; nucleotides outside the gene matches: 8. Germline V gene data show CDR1 as LNHDA and CDR2 as SQIVND (reference sequence). The CDR3 is CASSGTTGSETQYF. CDR3 coding DNA: TGTGCCAGTAGTGGAACGACAGGGTCCGAGACCCAGTACTTC.

This clone was seen only a few times. V and J are TRBV6-5 and TRBJ1-1; D is undetermined. Trimming pared 3 bases from V and 1 base from J, leaving 9 bases between. CDR3 length equals 14 residues. Germline assignment: CDR1 MNHEY and CDR2 SVGAGI. CDR3 in DNA: TGTGCCAGCAGTTATGGAGAGTCGAACACTGAAGCTTTCTTT. Its protein product is CASSYGESNTEAFF.

The chain carries TRBV5-4 and TRBJ2-1, with D uncertain. The V and J ends lost 2 bases and 6 bases respectively, with 15 bases between them. Germline V CDR1 and CDR2: SGHNT, YYREEE (reference sequence). The CDR3 covers 15 residues. CDR3: CASSLPLGESNEQFF. The DNA for the CDR3 is TGTGCCAGCAGCTTACCCCTAGGAGAATCCAATGAGCAGTTCTTC.

The chain employs TRBV6-4 and TRBJ2-7, with 15 nucleotides matching TRBD2. The CDR3 is 13 amino acids. V lost 5 bases and J lost 10; bases outside the gene matches: 3. Germline V CDR1 and CDR2: MRHNA, SNTAGT. The CDR3, as DNA: TGTGCCAGCAGTCGGACTAGCGGGGGGGAACAGTACTTC. Its translation: CASSRTSGGEQYF.

This rearrangement joins TRBV9 to TRBJ2-2; D is unresolved. The germline gives CDR1 SGDLS, CDR2 YYNGEE. V lost 4 bases, J lost 6 bases, and 13 bases lay in between. The CDR3 runs to 14 residues. The CDR3 loop reads CASSSSLEAGELFF. The CDR3 DNA is TGTGCCAGCAGCTCAAGCCTAGAGGCCGGGGAGCTGTTTTTT. Based on the CDR3 plus reference TRBV9 and TRBJ2-2, the full variable domain is DSGVTQTPKHLITATGQRVTLRCSPRSGDLSVYWYQQSLDQGLQFLIQYYNGEERAKGNILERFSAQQFPDLHSELNLSSLELGDSALYFCASSSSLEAGELFFGEGSRLTVL.

The chain carries TRBV7-2 and TRBJ2-7, with D hard to call. CDR3 length: 13 amino acids. Trimming shortened V by 1 base and J by 3 bases, and 7 bases separated the two germline ends. Germline V gives CDR1 SGHTA, CDR2 FQGNSA. CDR3 bases: TGTGCCAGCAGCTTAGATTACAGCTACGAGCAGTACTTC. As protein: CASSLDYSYEQYF.

The V call is TRBV3-1 (or the pseudogene TRBV3-2), the J call TRBJ1-2; D is perhaps TRBD1 (5 bases). In germline, CDR1 is LGHDT, CDR2 YNNKEL (reference sequence). The germline V and J ends were trimmed by 4 bases and 3 bases, with 12 bases remaining between them. This CDR3 has 14 amino acids. The CDR3 spells CASSLADRYYGYTF. DNA of the CDR3: TGTGCCAGCAGCCTAGCCGACAGATACTATGGCTACACCTTC.

The chain has TRBV27 and TRBJ1-1; the D is unclear. This CDR3 is built from 16 residues. Trimming removed 0 bases at V and 0 bases at J, with 11 bases between. Per germline, CDR1 MNHEY and CDR2 SMNVEV (reference sequence). Written as DNA, the CDR3 is TGTGCCAGCAGTTTATCCGCTGGGGAGTTGAACACTGAAGCTTTCTTT. Translating it yields CASSLSAGELNTEAFF.

The chain has TRBV5-4 and TRBJ2-7; 10 bases map to TRBD1. The CDR3 spans 15 residues. CDR1 and CDR2 (germline): SGHNT, YYREEE (reference sequence). V gave up 4 bases and J gave up 5 bases; unmatched junction bases: 9. In DNA, the CDR3 is TGTGCCAGCAGCAAATCCGGGACAGGGGTCGACGAGCAGTACTTC. Protein: CASSKSGTGVDEQYF. Together with reference TRBV5-4 and TRBJ2-7, the CDR3 gives the full variable domain: ETGVTQSPTHLIKTRGQQVTLRCSSQSGHNTVSWYQQALGQGPQFIFQYYREEENGRGNFPPRFSGLQFPNYSSELNVNALELDDSALYLCASSKSGTGVDEQYFGPGTRLTVT.

J is TRBJ1-1 and V is TRBV23-1, with a tentative D call TRBD1 (5 bases). TRBV23-1 is sorted into the ORF group, with uncertain function. Trimming removed 6 bases from V and 0 bases from J, with 17 bases in between. The CDR3 contains 16 residues. Written as DNA, the CDR3 is TGCGCCAGCAGCGTGGTCGACAGTGCTATGAACACTGAAGCTTTCTTT. It translates to CASSVVDSAMNTEAFF.

The V call is TRBV4-1, the J call TRBJ1-2; D possibly corresponds to TRBD1 (5 bases). The V gene's germline CDR1 is MGHRA and CDR2 YSYEKL. This CDR3 region has 14 residues. V was pared by 3 bases and J by 1 base, with 9 bases between. CDR3 nucleotides: TGCGCCAGCAGCCACGACGACAGTAACTATGGCTACACCTTC. As protein: CASSHDDSNYGYTF.

The chain uses TRBV11-3 and TRBJ2-3; D gene uncertain. V was pared by 2 bases and J by 3 bases, with 6 bases between. Germline V gene lookup returns CDR1 SGHNT and CDR2 YENEEA. CDR3 length: 13 residues. The DNA for the CDR3 is TGTGCCAGCAGCTTACGGCGGACAGATACGCAGTATTTT. It translates to CASSLRRTDTQYF.

This clone was picked up one time. The chain links TRBV30 to TRBJ2-7; the D gene is possibly TRBD1 (6 bases). The germline V and J ends were trimmed by 4 bases and 2 bases, with 12 bases remaining between them. The CDR3 has 13 residues. CDR1 and CDR2 from the germline V gene are GTSNPN and SVGIG (reference sequence). As DNA, the CDR3 is TGTGCCTGGAATCAGGGGCCTCCCTACGAGCAGTACTTC. It codes for CAWNQGPPYEQYF.

This clone showed up just a few times. The V call is TRBV4-2, the J call TRBJ1-6; 9 nucleotides agree with TRBD1. The J segment lost 10 bases and the V segment lost 1 base, leaving 5 bases of the junction unmatched. The germline V gene has CDR1 LGHNA and CDR2 YNFKEQ. The CDR3 has 15 amino acids. The DNA of the CDR3 is TGTGCCAGCAGCCAAGGTCTGACAGGGGGGTCACCCCTCCACTTT. The encoded protein is CASSQGLTGGSPLHF.

The chain couples TRBV12-3 or TRBV12-4 to TRBJ1-1, with D uncertain. V was cut by 2 bases and J by 7 bases, with 8 bases left in between. The CDR3 spans 12 residues. For the CDR3, the DNA is TGTGCCAGCAGTTTACTGCGGAGTGAAGCTTTCTTT. Its translation is CASSLLRSEAFF.